This T cell receptor (beta chain) was captured by sequencing in a study of T cell responses to AZD1222 COVID-19 vaccine. Study background: Second-dose groups at about 4 or about 12 weeks were pooled. The study, taken as a whole, reports: In the spike-specific TCR repertoire, nearly half reportedly target unmutated variant regions. Mostly white British, mostly female donors; authors suggested clonal diversity may be underestimated.

Assay: immunoSEQ multiplex PCR; the TCRdb copy retains only in-frame clones and omits some. The data hold some 150,000 clones, with about nine tenths observed a single time. Of note for this clone: Its antigen is not known.

Germline CDR1 reads LGHDT; CDR2 reads YNNKEL (reference sequence). Between the trimmed V and J ends, which lost 3 bases and 6 bases, there was a span of 11 bases. The CDR3 loop spans 13 amino acids. Sample: peripheral blood, taken on day 0 of AZD1222 vaccination. The chain couples TRBV3-1 (or the pseudogene TRBV3-2) to TRBJ1-2; TRBD1 might be the D (5 bases). This receptor was identified in an adult in good health. The CDR3 reads CASSHGPGDGYTF. For the CDR3, the DNA is TGTGCCAGCAGCCACGGGCCGGGGGATGGCTACACCTTC.